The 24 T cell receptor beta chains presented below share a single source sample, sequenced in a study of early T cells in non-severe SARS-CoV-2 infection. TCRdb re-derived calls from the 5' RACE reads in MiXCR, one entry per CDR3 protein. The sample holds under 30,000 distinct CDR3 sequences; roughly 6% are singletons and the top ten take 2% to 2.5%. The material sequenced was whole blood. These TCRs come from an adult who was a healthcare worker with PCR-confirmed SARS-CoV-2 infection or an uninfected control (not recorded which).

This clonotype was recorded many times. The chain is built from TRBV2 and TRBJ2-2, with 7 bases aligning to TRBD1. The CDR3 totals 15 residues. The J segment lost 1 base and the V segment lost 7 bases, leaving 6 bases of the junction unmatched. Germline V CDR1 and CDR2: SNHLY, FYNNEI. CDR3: CASMRDSRNTGELFF. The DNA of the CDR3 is TGTGCCAGCATGAGGGACAGTAGGAACACCGGGGAGCTGTTTTTT.

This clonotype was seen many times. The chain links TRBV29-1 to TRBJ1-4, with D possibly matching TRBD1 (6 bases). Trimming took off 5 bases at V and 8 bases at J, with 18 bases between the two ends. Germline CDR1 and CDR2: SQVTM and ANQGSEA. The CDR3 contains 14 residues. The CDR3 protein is CSVQAVRGREKLFF. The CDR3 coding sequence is TGCAGCGTTCAAGCGGTCAGGGGAAGGGAAAAACTGTTTTTT. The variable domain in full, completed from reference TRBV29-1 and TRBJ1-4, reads SAVISQKPSRDICQRGTSLTIQCQVDSQVTMMFWYRQQPGQSLTLIATANQGSEATYESGFVIDKFPISRPNLTFSTLTVSNMSPEDSSIYLCSVQAVRGREKLFFGSGTQLSVL.

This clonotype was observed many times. In DNA, the CDR3 is TGCGCCAGCAGCCTGAGCGTATTAGGACAGGGCGATTACGAGCAGTACTTC. It translates to CASSLSVLGQGDYEQYF. The V call is TRBV5-1, the J call TRBJ2-7; TRBD1 matches 8 bases. Germline CDR1 is SGHRS and CDR2 is YFSETQ. With V trimmed by 4 bases and J by 4 bases, 16 bases remained unmatched. This CDR3 comprises 17 residues.

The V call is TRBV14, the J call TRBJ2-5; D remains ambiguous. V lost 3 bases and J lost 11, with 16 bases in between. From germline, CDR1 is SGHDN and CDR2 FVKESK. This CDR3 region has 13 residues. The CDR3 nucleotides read TGTGCCAGCAGCCAGGCCCCGGCCGGTCCACAGTACTTC. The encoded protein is CASSQAPAGPQYF.

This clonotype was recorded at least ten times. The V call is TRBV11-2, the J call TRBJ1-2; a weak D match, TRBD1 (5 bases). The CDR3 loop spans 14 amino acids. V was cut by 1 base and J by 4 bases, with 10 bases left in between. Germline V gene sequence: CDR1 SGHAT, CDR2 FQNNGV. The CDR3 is CASSLGVGVYGYTF. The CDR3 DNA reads TGTGCCAGCAGCTTAGGGGTAGGGGTCTATGGCTACACCTTC.

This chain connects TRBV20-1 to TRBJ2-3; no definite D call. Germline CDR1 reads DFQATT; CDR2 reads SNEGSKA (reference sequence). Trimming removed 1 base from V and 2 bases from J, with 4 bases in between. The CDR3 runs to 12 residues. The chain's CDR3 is CSARGYTDTQYF. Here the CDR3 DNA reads TGCAGTGCTAGAGGGTACACAGATACGCAGTATTTT.

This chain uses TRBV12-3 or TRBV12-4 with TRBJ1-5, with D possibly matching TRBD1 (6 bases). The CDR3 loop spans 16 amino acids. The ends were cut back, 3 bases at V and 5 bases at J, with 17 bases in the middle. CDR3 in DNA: TGTGCCAGCAGTTTTGGGGGCCTGGCAGGCGATCAGCCCCAGCATTTT. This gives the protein CASSFGGLAGDQPQHF.

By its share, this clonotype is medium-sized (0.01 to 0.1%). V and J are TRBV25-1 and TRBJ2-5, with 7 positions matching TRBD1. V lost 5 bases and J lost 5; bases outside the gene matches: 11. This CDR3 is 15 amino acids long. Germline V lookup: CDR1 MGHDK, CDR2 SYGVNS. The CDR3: CASSRLDRERETQYF. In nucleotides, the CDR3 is TGTGCCAGCAGTCGCCTTGACAGGGAAAGGGAGACCCAGTACTTC.

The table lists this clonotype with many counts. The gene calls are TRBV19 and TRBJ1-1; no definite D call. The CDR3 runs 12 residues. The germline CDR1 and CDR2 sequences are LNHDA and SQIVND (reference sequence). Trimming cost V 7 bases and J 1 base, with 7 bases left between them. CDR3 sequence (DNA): TGTGCCAGTACGGCTTGGAACACTGAAGCTTTCTTT. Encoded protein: CASTAWNTEAFF.

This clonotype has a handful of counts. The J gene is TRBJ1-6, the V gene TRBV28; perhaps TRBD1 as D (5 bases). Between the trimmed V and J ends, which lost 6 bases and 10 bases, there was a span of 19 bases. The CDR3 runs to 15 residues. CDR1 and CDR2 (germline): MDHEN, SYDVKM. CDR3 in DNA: TGTGCCAGCAGCCGCTCCCTTCAGGGAGAGTCACCCCTCCACTTT. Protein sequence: CASSRSLQGESPLHF.

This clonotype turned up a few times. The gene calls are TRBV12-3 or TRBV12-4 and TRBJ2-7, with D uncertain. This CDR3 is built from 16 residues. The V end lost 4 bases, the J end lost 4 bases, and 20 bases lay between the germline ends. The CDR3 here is CASSSARPTLAYEQYF. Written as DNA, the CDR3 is TGTGCCAGCAGTTCCGCCAGGCCAACTTTGGCGTACGAGCAGTACTTC.

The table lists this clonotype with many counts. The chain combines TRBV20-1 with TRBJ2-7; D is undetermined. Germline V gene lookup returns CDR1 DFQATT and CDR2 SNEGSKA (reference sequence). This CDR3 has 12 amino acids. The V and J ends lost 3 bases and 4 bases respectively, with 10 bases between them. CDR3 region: CSARVGSYEQYF. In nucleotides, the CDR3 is TGCAGTGCTAGGGTCGGTAGTTACGAGCAGTACTTC.

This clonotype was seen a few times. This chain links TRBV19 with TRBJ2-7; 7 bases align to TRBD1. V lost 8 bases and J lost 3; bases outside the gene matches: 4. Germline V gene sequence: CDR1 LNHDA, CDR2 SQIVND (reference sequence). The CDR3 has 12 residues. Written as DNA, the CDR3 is TGTGCCAGTGACAGGGTCCACTACGAGCAGTACTTC. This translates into CASDRVHYEQYF.

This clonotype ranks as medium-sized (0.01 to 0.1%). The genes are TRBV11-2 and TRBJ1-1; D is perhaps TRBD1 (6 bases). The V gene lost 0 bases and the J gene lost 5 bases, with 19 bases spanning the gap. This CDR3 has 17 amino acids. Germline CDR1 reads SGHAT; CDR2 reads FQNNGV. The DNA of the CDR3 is TGTGCCAGCAGCTTAGATGCACCTGACAGGCTCTGGACTGAAGCTTTCTTT. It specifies CASSLDAPDRLWTEAFF.

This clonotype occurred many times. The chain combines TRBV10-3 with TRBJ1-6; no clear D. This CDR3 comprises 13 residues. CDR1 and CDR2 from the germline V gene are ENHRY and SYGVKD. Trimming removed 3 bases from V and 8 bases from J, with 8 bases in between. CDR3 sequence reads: CAISDNKDSPLHF. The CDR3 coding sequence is TGTGCCATCAGTGATAACAAGGATTCACCCCTCCACTTT.

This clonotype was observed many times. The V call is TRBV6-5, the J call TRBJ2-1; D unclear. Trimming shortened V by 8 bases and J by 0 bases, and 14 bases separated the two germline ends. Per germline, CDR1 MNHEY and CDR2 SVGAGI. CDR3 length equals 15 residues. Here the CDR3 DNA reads TGTGCCAGCCATATGTGGGGAAGCTCCTACAATGAGCAGTTCTTC. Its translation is CASHMWGSSYNEQFF.

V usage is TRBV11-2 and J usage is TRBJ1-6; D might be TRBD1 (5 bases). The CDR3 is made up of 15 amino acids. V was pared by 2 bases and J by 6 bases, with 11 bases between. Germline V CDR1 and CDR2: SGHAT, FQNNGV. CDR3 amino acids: CASSLRGFGNSPLHF. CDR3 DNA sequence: TGTGCCAGCAGCTTACGGGGGTTCGGTAATTCACCCCTCCACTTT.

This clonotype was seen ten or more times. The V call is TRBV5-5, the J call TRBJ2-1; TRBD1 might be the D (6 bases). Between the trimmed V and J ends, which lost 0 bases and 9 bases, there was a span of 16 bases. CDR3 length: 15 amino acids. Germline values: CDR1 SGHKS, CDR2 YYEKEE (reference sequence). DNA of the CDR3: TGTGCCAGCAGCTTGGGTCTTCTACAGGGTACTGAGCAGTTCTTC. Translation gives CASSLGLLQGTEQFF.

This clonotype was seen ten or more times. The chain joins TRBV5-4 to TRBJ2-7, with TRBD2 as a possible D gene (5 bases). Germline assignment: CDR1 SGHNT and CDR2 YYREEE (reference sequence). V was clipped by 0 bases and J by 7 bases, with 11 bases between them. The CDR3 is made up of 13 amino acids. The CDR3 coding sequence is TGTGCCAGCAGCTTGGACGGCACGGGGGAGCAGTACTTC. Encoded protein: CASSLDGTGEQYF.

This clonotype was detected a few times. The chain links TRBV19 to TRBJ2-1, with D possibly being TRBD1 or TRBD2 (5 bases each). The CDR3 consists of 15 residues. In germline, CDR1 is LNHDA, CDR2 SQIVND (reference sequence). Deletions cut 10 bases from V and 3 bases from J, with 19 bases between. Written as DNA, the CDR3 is TGTGCCACTACCCTCAGAGGGGTTCTCTACAATGAGCAGTTCTTC. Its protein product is CATTLRGVLYNEQFF.

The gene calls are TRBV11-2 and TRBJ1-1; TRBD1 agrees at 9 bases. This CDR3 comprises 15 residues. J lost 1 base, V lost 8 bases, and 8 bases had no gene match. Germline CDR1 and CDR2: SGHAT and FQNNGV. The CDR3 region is CASARQGGQNTEAFF. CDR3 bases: TGTGCCAGCGCTAGACAGGGGGGACAGAACACTGAAGCTTTCTTT.

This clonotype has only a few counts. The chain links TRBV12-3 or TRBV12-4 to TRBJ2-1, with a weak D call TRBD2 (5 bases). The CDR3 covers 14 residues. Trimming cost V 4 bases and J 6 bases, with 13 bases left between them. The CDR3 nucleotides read TGTGCCAGCAGTTCACGGACTTCCACCAATGAGCAGTTCTTC. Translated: CASSSRTSTNEQFF.

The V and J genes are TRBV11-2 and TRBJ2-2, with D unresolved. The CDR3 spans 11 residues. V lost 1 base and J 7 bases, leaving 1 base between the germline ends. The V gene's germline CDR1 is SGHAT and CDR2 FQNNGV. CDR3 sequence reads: CASSLVGELFF. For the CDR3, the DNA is TGTGCCAGCAGCTTAGTCGGGGAGCTGTTTTTT.

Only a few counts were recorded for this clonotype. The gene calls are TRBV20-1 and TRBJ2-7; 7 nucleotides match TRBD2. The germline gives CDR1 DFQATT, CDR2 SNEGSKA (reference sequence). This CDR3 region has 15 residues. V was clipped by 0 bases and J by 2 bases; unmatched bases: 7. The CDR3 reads CSARDPRGTTYEQYF. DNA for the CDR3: TGCAGTGCTAGAGATCCTCGGGGGACTACCTACGAGCAGTACTTC.